This is a list of T cell receptor beta chains from one sample in a study of T-cell reconstitution after alpha-beta-depleted transplantation in children. Each CDR3 protein is one row after TCRdb ran MiXCR on the PCR reads. This sample yields about 610,000 distinct CDR3 sequences, of which about 11% are seen a single time; about 4.3% belongs to the top ten. Sample: PBMCs from the stem cell graft donor, taken from the stem cell graft. These receptors came from a human donor who donated a stem cell graft to a child with acute myeloid leukemia. The CDR3 runs from the conserved cysteine through the conserved F or W. D genes are given only for firm matches. Clone size is not always given. Where it is, it says once, few, many or a class for expanded clones.

v_gene	j_gene	d_gene	abundance	CDR3nt	CDR3aa
TRBV7-9	TRBJ2-7	NA	NA	TGTGCCAGCAGCTTCAACAGGGTCCCCTACGAGCAGTACTTC	CASSFNRVPYEQYF
TRBV4-3	TRBJ2-1	TRBD2	many	TGCGCCAGCAGCCAATATGGGGACTATGACAATGAGCAGTTCTTC	CASSQYGDYDNEQFF
TRBV14	TRBJ2-1	NA	NA	TGTGCCAGCAGCCAAGACGGCTGGGGGAATGAGCAGTTCTTC	CASSQDGWGNEQFF
TRBV7-2	TRBJ2-5	NA	many	TGTGCCAGCAGGAGTAGGACGGTCCCCGGGGAGACCCAGTACTTC	CASRSRTVPGETQYF
TRBV20-1	TRBJ2-3	TRBD2	few	TGCAGTGCTAGTAAGGCTAGCGGGAGTGGGGCAGATACGCAGTATTTT	CSASKASGSGADTQYF
TRBV27	TRBJ2-7	TRBD1	many	TGTGCCAGCAGTCTAGAACAGGGGGCAGTTCACGAGCAGTACTTC	CASSLEQGAVHEQYF
TRBV5-1	TRBJ2-1	TRBD2	NA	TGCGCCAGCAGCTTGGAGGGCGGGAGAGTTATATGGCAGTTCTTC	CASSLEGGRVIWQFF
TRBV20-1	TRBJ2-7	NA	NA	TGCAGTGCTAGATTGGGGTTTCAGGTCGAGCAGTACTTC	CSARLGFQVEQYF
TRBV24-1	TRBJ2-1	NA	few	TGTGCCACCAGTGACCGGGACTCCGAACCGTCGGATGAGCAGTTCTTC	CATSDRDSEPSDEQFF
TRBV5-1	TRBJ2-7	TRBD2	few	TGCGCCAGCAGGACTAGCGGGTCGTTGACCTACGAGCAGTACTTC	CASRTSGSLTYEQYF
TRBV20-1	TRBJ2-1	TRBD2	many	TGCAGTGCTAGATGGGCTAGCGGGACTTATGATGAGCAGTTCTTC	CSARWASGTYDEQFF
TRBV30	TRBJ2-2	TRBD2	NA	TGTGCCTGGAGACTAGCGGGAGGCGCGAACACCGGGGAGCTGTTTTTT	CAWRLAGGANTGELFF
TRBV28	TRBJ2-6	NA	few	TGTGCCAGCAGTTTTAACCAGGGCCTCTCTGGGGCCAACGTCCTGACTTTC	CASSFNQGLSGANVLTF
TRBV7-3	TRBJ1-2	NA	NA	TGTGCCAGCAGCTCCCAGGGTGGCGGCTACACCTTC	CASSSQGGGYTF
TRBV14	TRBJ2-6	NA	many	TGTGCCAGCAGCCAAGATTTAGGCGGGGCCAACGTCCTGACTTTC	CASSQDLGGANVLTF
TRBV29-1	TRBJ2-1	TRBD2	few	TGCAGCGTGGCTCCGGGACTAGCGGGCGGTAGCCGAAGGGGCAATGAGCAGTTCTTC	CSVAPGLAGGSRRGNEQFF
TRBV29-1	TRBJ1-1	TRBD1	NA	TGCAGCGGAAGCCACAGGGGAGGGAACACTGAAGCTTTCTTT	CSGSHRGGNTEAFF
TRBV30	TRBJ2-3	NA	NA	TGTGCCTGGAGTGTATCTCCAGGGAACGATACGCAGTATTTT	CAWSVSPGNDTQYF
TRBV7-9	TRBJ1-3	TRBD1	many	TGTGCCAGCAGCCCGGGACAGGGGGCTTCTGGAAACACCATATATTTT	CASSPGQGASGNTIYF
TRBV28	TRBJ2-7	NA	NA	TGTGCCAGCAAATCCCCCAGGGGCGCAGGTTACGAGCAGTACTTC	CASKSPRGAGYEQYF
TRBV6-1	TRBJ1-1	NA	few	TGTGCCAGCAGTGTTATAACAGGGATGAACACTGAAGCTTTCTTT	CASSVITGMNTEAFF
TRBV7-9	TRBJ2-1	NA	many	TGTGCCAGCAGCTTAGTACCTGACCGGCAGTTCTTC	CASSLVPDRQFF
TRBV4-1	TRBJ2-3	TRBD2	few	TGCGCCAGCAGTGCCGGGACTAGCGGGAGGACAGATACGCAGTATTTT	CASSAGTSGRTDTQYF
TRBV20-1	TRBJ2-7	TRBD1	many	TGCAGTGCTAGAGAAACTAGAGGGGGCCCATACGAGCAGTACTTC	CSARETRGGPYEQYF
TRBV7-9	TRBJ2-2	TRBD2	NA	TGTGCCAGCAGGCCCACTAGCGGGATGTTCGGGGAGCTGTTTTTT	CASRPTSGMFGELFF
TRBV29-1	TRBJ2-7	NA	many	TGCAGCGTTATCCAGGATGGCTACGAGCAGTACTTC	CSVIQDGYEQYF
TRBV15	TRBJ2-3	TRBD2	NA	TGTGCCACCAGCAGAGTGGTACTAGCGGGAGTCACAGATACGCAGTATTTT	CATSRVVLAGVTDTQYF
TRBV11-2	TRBJ2-1	TRBD1	few	TGTGCCAGCAGCTTCGGGACAGGGAATTCGGATGAGCAGTTCTTC	CASSFGTGNSDEQFF
TRBV5-1	TRBJ1-1	NA	few	TGCGCCAGCAGCTTGGTGGCAGGGTCGAACACTGAAGCTTTCTTT	CASSLVAGSNTEAFF
TRBV27	TRBJ2-3	TRBD1	many	TGTGCCAGCAGTGCGGACAGGTGGACAGATACGCAGTATTTT	CASSADRWTDTQYF
TRBV2	TRBJ1-1	NA	few	TGTGCCAGCAGTGGGGCCCAGAACACTGAAGCTTTCTTT	CASSGAQNTEAFF
TRBV29-1	TRBJ2-3	TRBD1	few	TGCAGCGTTGACCTAACAGGGGCAGATACGCAGTATTTT	CSVDLTGADTQYF
TRBV20-1	TRBJ2-1	NA	many	TGCAGTGCTACCCCGAGGGGACATCCCTACAATGAGCAGTTCTTC	CSATPRGHPYNEQFF
TRBV5-1	TRBJ2-4	NA	few	TGCGCCAGCAGCCCTCCGGAGGGAGGCATTCAGTACTTC	CASSPPEGGIQYF
TRBV11-3	TRBJ2-1	NA	many	TGTGCCAGCAGCCCCCCCGGGACTGACTACAATGAGCAGTTCTTC	CASSPPGTDYNEQFF
TRBV12-3/TRBV12-4	TRBJ2-3	NA	many	TGTGCCAGCAGGGCGGACACAGATACGCAGTATTTT	CASRADTDTQYF
TRBV29-1	TRBJ2-1	NA	many	TGCAGCGCAAAGGCCTCACGGGGAGTACAGCTCACGGATGAGCAGTTCTTC	CSAKASRGVQLTDEQFF
TRBV5-1	TRBJ2-3	TRBD1	many	TGCGCCAGCAGCTCCCAGGGGGTTGGGACAGATACGCAGTATTTT	CASSSQGVGTDTQYF
TRBV12-3/TRBV12-4	TRBJ2-1	NA	few	TGTGCCAGCAGTTCCCGGGGCCTCAATGAGCAGTTCTTC	CASSSRGLNEQFF
TRBV12-3/TRBV12-4	TRBJ2-3	TRBD2	NA	TGTGCCAGCCAGCCTACGGGGGGGGGCACAGATACGCAGTATTTT	CASQPTGGGTDTQYF
TRBV7-3	TRBJ2-3	NA	NA	TGTGCCAGCAGCCTATTGGAGAGGGGATGGGATACGCAGTATTTT	CASSLLERGWDTQYF
TRBV11-2	TRBJ2-2	NA	many	TGTGCCAGCAGCTTAGTTCTTTTGTCCAACAGCCCTAACACCGGGGAGCTGTTTTTT	CASSLVLLSNSPNTGELFF
TRBV7-2	TRBJ2-5	TRBD2	NA	TGTGCCAGCAGCATAGCGGGCATAATCCAAGAGACCCAGTACTTC	CASSIAGIIQETQYF
TRBV18	TRBJ1-1	NA	few	TGTGCCAGCTCAATCTCGTACACTGAAGCTTTCTTT	CASSISYTEAFF
TRBV10-3	TRBJ2-7	TRBD1	few	TGTGCCATCAGGGGGACAGGGCTCAACGAGCAGTACTTC	CAIRGTGLNEQYF
TRBV7-2	TRBJ2-5	NA	NA	TGTGCCAGCAGCCAGCGACAGGGAGGATCGGAGGCCCAGTACTTC	CASSQRQGGSEAQYF
TRBV20-1	TRBJ1-1	TRBD1	NA	TGCAGTCCCTGGGCGGACAGGGGTGCTTTCTTT	CSPWADRGAFF
TRBV7-2	TRBJ2-1	TRBD2	many	TGTGCCAGCAGCTTTCGCCTAGCGGGAGGGCCACACAATGAGCAGTTCTTC	CASSFRLAGGPHNEQFF
TRBV29-1	TRBJ2-7	TRBD1	many	TGCAGCGGTACAGGGGCTCGCCACGAGCAGTACTTC	CSGTGARHEQYF
TRBV6-1	TRBJ2-1	NA	many	TGTGCCAGCAGTGAGGTAGCGGCCTACAATGAGCAGTTCTTC	CASSEVAAYNEQFF
TRBV9	TRBJ2-7	NA	few	TGTGCCAGCAGCCCCCACCTGACAGGCTACGAGCAGTACTTC	CASSPHLTGYEQYF
TRBV11-2	TRBJ2-3	TRBD2	NA	TGTGCCAGCAGCCTAGAGGGGGAGGGTTTCGGACTAGCGGGAGGAGGGTATAAAGATACGCAGTATTTT	CASSLEGEGFGLAGGGYKDTQYF
TRBV6-1	TRBJ1-1	NA	NA	TGTGCCACAAACCTGGGGCCGGGGTTGAACACTGAAGCTTTCTTT	CATNLGPGLNTEAFF
TRBV20-1	TRBJ2-1	NA	many	TGCAGTGCTGGGCAACTTGGGCGGGCCGACAATGAGCAGTTCTTC	CSAGQLGRADNEQFF
TRBV12-3/TRBV12-4	TRBJ1-2	TRBD1	few	TGTGCCAGCAGTATAGGACAGGGGGCCCCAGGCACCTTC	CASSIGQGAPGTF
TRBV7-8	TRBJ2-1	NA	many	TGTGCCAGCCGGGACTTAGATGAGCAGTTCTTC	CASRDLDEQFF